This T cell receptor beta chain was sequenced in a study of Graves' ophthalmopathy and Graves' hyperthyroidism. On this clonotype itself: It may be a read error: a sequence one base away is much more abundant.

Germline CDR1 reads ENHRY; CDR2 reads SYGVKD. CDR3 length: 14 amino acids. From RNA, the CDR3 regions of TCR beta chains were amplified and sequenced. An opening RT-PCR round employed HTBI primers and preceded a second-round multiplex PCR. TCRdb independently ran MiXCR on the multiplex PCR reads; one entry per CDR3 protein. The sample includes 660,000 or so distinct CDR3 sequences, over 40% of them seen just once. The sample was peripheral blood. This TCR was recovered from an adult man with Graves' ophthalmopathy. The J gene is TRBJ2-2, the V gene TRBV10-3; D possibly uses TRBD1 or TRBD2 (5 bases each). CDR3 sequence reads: CAIRWGTAAGELLF. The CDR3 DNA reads TGTGCCATCAGGTGGGGCACCGCCGCCGGGGAGCTGCTTTTT.